These 19 T cell receptor beta chains were all obtained from the same sample, sequenced in a study of cytomegalovirus exposure and HLA in healthy donors. Use of 60 Vbeta and 13 Jbeta primers characterized the PCR. Produced via immunoSEQ multiplex PCR; TCRdb's table is partial and in-frame only. The sample shows fewer than 85,000 clones, and approximately 3.9% sits with its ten largest clones. Sequencing was performed on PBMCs. These receptors were collected from a female donor in good health and CMV-seropositive.

The J gene is TRBJ2-6, the V gene TRBV27, with D unclear. The CDR3 totals 15 residues. V dropped 5 bases and J dropped 0 bases, with 8 bases sitting between them. Germline CDR1 and CDR2: MNHEY and SMNVEV (reference sequence). The chain's CDR3 is CASSPFSSGANVLTF. In DNA form, the CDR3 reads TGTGCCAGCAGTCCCTTCTCCTCTGGGGCCAACGTCCTGACTTTC. The entire variable domain, with the rest obtained from reference TRBV27 and TRBJ2-6, is as follows: EAQVTQNPRYLITVTGKKLTVTCSQNMNHEYMSWYRQDPGLGLRQIYYSMNVEVTDKGDVPEGYKVSRKEKRNFPLILESPSPNQTSLYFCASSPFSSGANVLTFGAGSRLTVL.

J is TRBJ2-5 and V is TRBV4-1; 7 nucleotides match TRBD2. The CDR3 loop spans 15 amino acids. The germline V gene has CDR1 MGHRA and CDR2 YSYEKL. V shed 4 bases and J 3 bases; nucleotides not matched to a gene: 8. CDR3 DNA sequence: TGCGCCAGCAGCCGAACAGGACTAGTAAAAGAGACCCAGTACTTC. Translated, it gives CASSRTGLVKETQYF.

This chain joins TRBV27 and TRBJ2-2; D perhaps matches TRBD2 (5 bases). Trimming cost V 4 bases and J 5 bases, with 17 bases left between them. Per germline, CDR1 MNHEY and CDR2 SMNVEV (reference sequence). The CDR3 runs to 16 residues. The CDR3 DNA reads TGTGCCAGCAGTTCCCCCTCGGGAACCAAAACCGGGGAGCTGTTTTTT. Translating it yields CASSSPSGTKTGELFF.

The chain employs TRBV5-1 and TRBJ2-1, with 11 positions matching TRBD2. Germline-derived CDR1 and CDR2 are SGHRS and YFSETQ. Trimming took 4 bases from V and 5 from J; bases not matched to a gene: 5. The CDR3 totals 15 residues. The chain's CDR3 is CASSPLAGANNEQFF. CDR3 nucleotide sequence: TGCGCCAGCAGCCCACTAGCGGGAGCGAACAATGAGCAGTTCTTC.

The rearrangement joins TRBV7-9 to TRBJ1-2; 12 bases line up with TRBD1. The CDR3 runs 16 residues. V lost 5 bases and J lost 3; bases outside the gene matches: 7. Germline V gene data show CDR1 as SEHNR and CDR2 as FQNEAQ (reference sequence). In nucleotides, the CDR3 is TGTGCCAGCAGCGGGGACAGGGGGCGAGTTGACTATGGCTACACCTTC. Amino acids: CASSGDRGRVDYGYTF.

The V gene is TRBV7-2, the J gene TRBJ2-7, with D hard to call. Per germline, CDR1 SGHTA and CDR2 FQGNSA. The V and J ends lost 5 bases and 2 bases respectively, with 16 bases between them. The CDR3 runs to 15 residues. The CDR3 bases are TGTGCCAGCAGCGTAGGATCTGGAAGCGCCTACGAGCAGTACTTC. It translates to CASSVGSGSAYEQYF.

The rearrangement joins TRBV7-2 to TRBJ2-3; a possible D gene is TRBD2 (5 bases). Trimming pared 1 base from V and 1 base from J, leaving 12 bases between. CDR1 is SGHTA and CDR2 is FQGNSA in the germline V gene. The CDR3 runs 16 residues. The chain's CDR3 is CASSLVWRVGTDTQYF. The CDR3 nucleotides are TGTGCCAGCAGCTTAGTCTGGCGGGTTGGCACAGATACGCAGTATTTT.

The V and J genes are TRBV15 and TRBJ1-5; 7 positions agree with TRBD1. The CDR3 sequence is 13 residues long. The V and J ends lost 3 bases and 9 bases, in that order; junction bases with no gene match: 5. The germline V gene has CDR1 LNHNV and CDR2 YYDKDF (reference sequence). DNA for the CDR3: TGTGCCACCAGCAGGGGGACAGACCGGCCCCAGCATTTT. Its translation: CATSRGTDRPQHF. The variable domain in full, with the rest retrieved from reference TRBV15 and TRBJ1-5, is DAMVIQNPRYQVTQFGKPVTLSCSQTLNHNVMYWYQQKSSQAPKLLFHYYDKDFNNEADTPDNFQSRRPNTSFCFLDIRSPGLGDTAMYLCATSRGTDRPQHFGDGTRLSIL.

The J gene is TRBJ2-5, the V gene TRBV29-1; D unresolved. The CDR3 sequence is 12 residues long. CDR1 SQVTM and CDR2 ANQGSEA come from the germline V gene. Trimming took 4 bases from V and 0 from J, leaving 6 bases between them. The CDR3 nucleotides read TGCAGCGTTGCCAGAAACCAAGAGACCCAGTACTTC. Its protein product is CSVARNQETQYF.

The CDR3 DNA follows: TGTGCCAGCATCGATGGGGGGGCGCAGTACTACGAGCAGTACTTC. Its translation: CASIDGGAQYYEQYF. This chain joins TRBV2 and TRBJ2-7; possible D gene TRBD2, 7 bases. The CDR3 runs to 15 residues. Trimming pared 7 bases from V and 3 bases from J, leaving 19 bases between. Germline assignment: CDR1 SNHLY and CDR2 FYNNEI.

CDR3 DNA: TGTGCCAGCAGAATCTCTGAAGCTTTCTTT. Residues: CASRISEAFF. The chain joins TRBV2 to TRBJ1-1; D is unclear. Trimming removed 6 bases at V and 6 bases at J, with 5 bases between. Germline loops: CDR1 SNHLY, CDR2 FYNNEI. The CDR3 covers 10 residues.

The rearrangement joins TRBV9 to TRBJ2-7, with a weak D call TRBD2 (6 bases). There are 15 residues in the CDR3. V was pared by 0 bases and J by 2 bases, with 12 bases between. CDR1 and CDR2 from the germline V gene are SGDLS and YYNGEE. The CDR3 bases are TGTGCCAGCAGCGTAGAACTAGCCCATACCTACGAGCAGTACTTC. It encodes CASSVELAHTYEQYF.

This rearrangement joins TRBV4-1 to TRBJ2-5; possibly TRBD2 for D (8 bases). Germline-derived CDR1 and CDR2 are MGHRA and YSYEKL. V lost 1 base and J 5 bases, leaving 26 bases between the germline ends. The CDR3 runs to 19 residues. The CDR3 DNA follows: TGCGCCAGCAGCCAAGGCGGGGGGTTCTCAGGGGGAGGGGAGGAGACCCAGTACTTC. This encodes CASSQGGGFSGGGEETQYF.

This chain links TRBV5-1 with TRBJ2-5, with D uncertain. The CDR3 contains 14 residues. The germline CDR1 and CDR2 sequences are SGHRS and YFSETQ. Trimming left V 2 bases short and J 4 bases short, with 12 bases between. The CDR3 is CASSLEGERETQYF. CDR3 DNA: TGCGCCAGCAGCTTAGAAGGAGAGCGAGAGACCCAGTACTTC.

This chain connects TRBV5-1 to TRBJ1-4; D possibly corresponds to TRBD1 (6 bases). Germline V gene data show CDR1 as SGHRS and CDR2 as YFSETQ. The CDR3 runs to 14 residues. Trimming removed 4 bases from V and 7 bases from J, with 14 bases in between. The CDR3 sequence: CASSDRDNVEKLFF. The CDR3 DNA reads TGCGCCAGCAGCGACCGGGACAACGTTGAAAAACTGTTTTTT.

CDR3 amino acids: CASSLGQGNYGYTF. The CDR3 DNA reads as TGTGCCAGCAGCTTAGGACAGGGGAACTATGGCTACACCTTC. The chain carries TRBV7-9 and TRBJ1-2; TRBD1 matches at 8 bases. The CDR3 is 14 amino acids. Germline V gives CDR1 SEHNR, CDR2 FQNEAQ (reference sequence). After removal of 1 base from V and 2 bases from J, the junction contained 0 bases not matched to a gene. Using reference TRBV7-9 and TRBJ1-2 for the parts outside the CDR3, the full variable domain is DTGVSQNPRHKITKRGQNVTFRCDPISEHNRLYWYRQTLGQGPEFLTYFQNEAQLEKSRLLSDRFSAERPKGSFSTLEIQRTEQGDSAMYLCASSLGQGNYGYTFGSGTRLTVV.

This chain links TRBV19 with TRBJ2-7, with 8 bases lining up with TRBD1. The ends lost 4 bases at V and 3 bases at J; junction bases unmatched: 5. Germline CDR1 and CDR2: LNHDA and SQIVND (reference sequence). This CDR3 region has 14 residues. CDR3 region: CASSTGQVNYEQYF. CDR3 nucleotides: TGTGCCAGTAGTACGGGACAGGTGAACTACGAGCAGTACTTC.

This sequence joins TRBV27 and TRBJ2-7; maybe TRBD2 (5 bases). Between the trimmed V and J ends, which lost 4 bases and 2 bases, there was a span of 12 bases. The CDR3 totals 14 residues. Germline loops: CDR1 MNHEY, CDR2 SMNVEV (reference sequence). CDR3 in DNA: TGTGCCAGCAGTTCCAGAGGGTCCGCCTACGAGCAGTACTTC. Protein: CASSSRGSAYEQYF.

The gene calls are TRBV6-5 and TRBJ2-5, with TRBD1 identical over 7 bases. The V gene end was trimmed by 6 bases and the J gene end by 2 bases; junction bases not matched to a gene: 6. This CDR3 region has 14 residues. CDR1 is MNHEY and CDR2 is SVGAGI in the germline V gene. The CDR3 DNA sequence: TGTGCCAGCAGCCCCGGGACAGAGCAAGAGACCCAGTACTTC. Its translation is CASSPGTEQETQYF.